The 16 T cell receptor beta chains given below trace back to one sample, sequenced in a study of identical twins. Each CDR3 protein is one row after TCRdb ran MiXCR on the 5' RACE reads. The data show approximately 600,000 distinct CDR3 sequences, roughly 9.9% seen once. These data were also reused for a study on yellow fever vaccine responses in identical twins.

Material for sequencing was PBMCs. The receptors here all came from a young woman in good health.

This clonotype showed up just a few times. The chain employs TRBV2 and TRBJ2-2; 11 nucleotides line up with TRBD1. V lost 7 bases and J lost 2; bases outside the gene matches: 6. Looked up from germline, CDR1 is SNHLY and CDR2 is FYNNEI. The length of the CDR3 is 16 residues. The CDR3 region is CASTPDRGLNTGELFF. The CDR3 nucleotides read TGTGCCAGCACCCCGGACAGGGGGCTTAACACCGGGGAGCTGTTTTTT.

There are many counts of this clonotype. For the CDR3, the DNA is TGCAGCGTTGAAGCCCCTGGTAGGGTCTATGGCTACACCTTC. The encoded protein is CSVEAPGRVYGYTF. The chain is built from TRBV29-1 and TRBJ1-2; D gene unclear. V was cut by 1 base and J by 4 bases, with 13 bases left in between. The germline gives CDR1 SQVTM, CDR2 ANQGSEA. The CDR3 length is 14 residues.

The chain employs TRBV11-2 and TRBJ2-7, with D perhaps matching TRBD2 (7 bases). The germline V and J ends were trimmed by 8 bases and 5 bases, with 16 bases remaining between them. CDR1 and CDR2 from the germline V gene are SGHAT and FQNNGV. This CDR3 contains 13 residues. In DNA form, the CDR3 reads TGTGCCAGCGGGGGGGCTTGGTCGGACGAGCAGTACTTC. Protein sequence: CASGGAWSDEQYF.

This clonotype was detected a few times. V gene TRBV6-2 or TRBV6-3 combines with J gene TRBJ2-7, with D tentatively TRBD2 (6 bases). CDR3 size: 15 residues. Between the trimmed V and J ends, which lost 1 base and 6 bases, there was a span of 16 bases. CDR1 is MNHEY, CDR2 SVGEGT, per germline. CDR3 coding DNA: TGTGCCAGCAGTTACTGGGGGACTGGGCTTACCGAGCAGTACTTC. Translated, it gives CASSYWGTGLTEQYF.

This clonotype was counted between two and nine times. This chain links TRBV5-1 with TRBJ2-5; TRBD1 matches 8 bases. From germline, CDR1 is SGHRS and CDR2 YFSETQ. Trimming at V came to 3 bases and at J to 3 bases, leaving 1 base not matched to a gene. The length of the CDR3 is 13 residues. CDR3 protein: CASSSTGEETQYF. CDR3 in DNA: TGCGCCAGCAGCTCGACAGGGGAAGAGACCCAGTACTTC.

This clonotype has more than one count but fewer than ten. The chain uses TRBV29-1 and TRBJ2-2; no firm D call. V lost 2 bases, J lost 6 bases, and 25 bases lay in between. CDR1 and CDR2 from the germline V gene are SQVTM and ANQGSEA. The length of the CDR3 is 18 residues. The DNA for the CDR3 is TGCAGCGTTGAAATGCGGCAGTTAGCATCTCCTGGAGCCGGGGAGCTGTTTTTT. This sequence encodes CSVEMRQLASPGAGELFF.

The rearrangement joins TRBV2 to TRBJ1-5, with D possibly TRBD1 on 6 matching bases. The CDR3 extends over 13 amino acids. Germline CDR1 is SNHLY and CDR2 is FYNNEI. V lost 6 bases and J lost 4, with 10 bases in between. This CDR3 is CASRRQANQPQHF. CDR3 bases: TGTGCCAGCAGAAGACAGGCAAATCAGCCCCAGCATTTT.

This clonotype was seen only a few times. The J gene is TRBJ2-2, the V gene TRBV6-1; TRBD1 matches at 9 bases. The germline V gene has CDR1 MNHNS and CDR2 SASEGT. CDR3 length equals 15 residues. Trimming removed 5 bases from V and 5 bases from J; junction bases left unmatched: 6. Here the CDR3 reads CASSTDRGYTGELFF. The CDR3 coding sequence is TGTGCCAGCAGTACAGACAGGGGGTATACCGGGGAGCTGTTTTTT.

This clonotype showed up many times. V usage is TRBV5-1 and J usage is TRBJ1-4, with D tentatively TRBD1 (6 bases). V was trimmed by 4 bases and J by 5 bases, leaving 18 bases between them. The CDR3 length is 16 residues. Germline CDR1 is SGHRS and CDR2 is YFSETQ. CDR3 sequence reads: CASSPGDINPNEKLFF. Written as DNA, the CDR3 is TGCGCCAGCAGCCCGGGGGACATAAACCCCAATGAAAAACTGTTTTTT.

This clonotype has a handful of counts. The chain joins TRBV25-1 to TRBJ2-1; unclear D gene. Germline CDR1 and CDR2: MGHDK and SYGVNS. V shed 4 bases and J shed 1 base, with 23 bases lying between them. The CDR3 consists of 19 residues. For the CDR3, the DNA is TGTGCCAGCAGTGCCCAACACCTCCTTCCAGGAATTTCCTACAATGAGCAGTTCTTC. Amino acid sequence: CASSAQHLLPGISYNEQFF.

This clonotype appeared many times. The rearrangement uses TRBV20-1 and TRBJ2-1, with 9 positions matching TRBD2. The CDR3 has 14 amino acids. V trimming: 8 bases; J trimming: 7 bases; junction bases outside the gene matches: 12. Germline assignment: CDR1 DFQATT and CDR2 SNEGSKA (reference sequence). The CDR3 region is CSPKRAGGYNEQFF. Here the CDR3 DNA reads TGCAGTCCTAAGAGGGCGGGAGGGTATAATGAGCAGTTCTTC.

In its sample, this clonotype was seen many times. The chain combines TRBV6-1 with TRBJ2-1; no firm D call. The CDR3 contains 15 residues. Trimming took 6 bases from V and 0 from J, leaving 12 bases between them. Germline lookup yields CDR1 MNHNS and CDR2 SASEGT. The CDR3 sequence is CASSAVIGSYNEQFF. The CDR3 DNA reads as TGTGCCAGCAGCGCAGTGATCGGCTCCTACAATGAGCAGTTCTTC.

This clonotype was detected ten times or more. V is TRBV5-1 and J is TRBJ2-5; possible D gene TRBD2, 6 bases. CDR3 length equals 16 residues. The germline CDR1 and CDR2 sequences are SGHRS and YFSETQ. V lost 1 base, J lost 5 bases, and 18 bases lay in between. The CDR3: CASSLYGGAAGETQYF. The CDR3 DNA sequence: TGCGCCAGCAGCTTGTATGGAGGGGCAGCGGGCGAGACCCAGTACTTC.

In this sample, this clonotype turned up many times. This chain uses TRBV3-1 with TRBJ2-1, with D possibly matching TRBD2 (6 bases). Trimming removed 1 base at V and 9 bases at J, with 13 bases between. This CDR3 region has 14 residues. Per germline, CDR1 LGHDT and CDR2 YNNKEL (reference sequence). CDR3 residues: CASSQAGVGSEQFF. CDR3 sequence (DNA): TGTGCCAGCAGCCAAGCGGGAGTAGGGAGTGAGCAGTTCTTC.

This clonotype has ten or more counts. The chain employs TRBV6-1 and TRBJ2-3, with D possibly being TRBD2 (6 bases). This CDR3 region has 16 residues. Trimming removed 6 bases at V and 8 bases at J, with 24 bases between. CDR1 is MNHNS and CDR2 is SASEGT in the germline V gene. The CDR3 DNA sequence: TGTGCCAGCAGGAAGCGCGGGACGGAGCCCGGAGGTACGCAGTATTTT. Protein product: CASRKRGTEPGGTQYF.

As DNA, the CDR3 is TGCGCCAGCAGTCAATCGTGGCAGCCAGGGACCGGGGAGCTGTTTTTT. It codes for CASSQSWQPGTGELFF. V is TRBV23-1 and J is TRBJ2-2; tentatively, D is TRBD1 (5 bases). TRBV23-1 qualifies as an ORF whose function is uncertain. This CDR3 is 16 amino acids long. The V gene lost 0 bases and the J gene lost 5 bases, with 13 bases spanning the gap.